These 2 T cell receptor beta chains share one sample of origin, sequenced in a study of cytomegalovirus exposure and HLA in healthy donors. The PCR employed 60 Vbeta primers together with 13 Jbeta primers. Produced via immunoSEQ multiplex PCR; TCRdb's table is partial and in-frame only. Of fewer than 250,000 clones in the sample, around 90% are singletons; the top ten hold roughly 0.98%. What was sequenced was PBMCs. These receptors were obtained from a boy aged 2 to 9 in good health and CMV-seronegative.

The chain carries TRBV15 and TRBJ1-2, with D possibly being TRBD1 (5 bases). The CDR3 totals 17 residues. The V end lost 0 bases, the J end lost 4 bases, and 18 bases lay between the germline ends. Germline CDR1 and CDR2: LNHNV and YYDKDF (reference sequence). The CDR3 sequence: CATSRETPSDTSYGYTF. CDR3 DNA sequence: TGTGCCACCAGCAGAGAAACCCCCTCGGACACGAGCTATGGCTACACCTTC. The variable domain in full, with the rest retrieved from reference TRBV15 and TRBJ1-2, is DAMVIQNPRYQVTQFGKPVTLSCSQTLNHNVMYWYQQKSSQAPKLLFHYYDKDFNNEADTPDNFQSRRPNTSFCFLDIRSPGLGDTAMYLCATSRETPSDTSYGYTFGSGTRLTVV.

This clone was observed a single time. The rearrangement uses TRBV6-6 and TRBJ2-7, with D maybe TRBD1 (5 bases). Trimming removed 8 bases from V and 0 bases from J, with 14 bases in between. Per germline, CDR1 MNHNY and CDR2 SVGAGI (reference sequence). This CDR3 spans 14 amino acids. The CDR3 is CASLAGRHSYEQYF. In nucleotides, the CDR3 is TGTGCCAGCTTGGCAGGGCGGCACTCCTACGAGCAGTACTTC.